The 27 T cell receptor beta chains presented below share a single source sample, sequenced in a study of shared clonotypes between healthy human individuals. Sequencing was performed with immunoSEQ multiplex PCR; in TCRdb, only in-frame clones are kept and a portion is missing. The top ten clones hold roughly 0.1% of a sample with approximately 590,000 clones, roughly 96% of them seen once. Naive CD8 cells comprised CD45RO-negative, CCR7-positively selected cells, excluding terminally differentiated effector memory CD45RA+ cells. Sequences were obtained from naive CD8+ T cells sorted from blood. Receptors originate from a woman in her twenties or thirties in good health.

The gene calls are TRBV5-4 and TRBJ2-7; 9 positions agree with TRBD1. V lost 0 bases and J lost 6; bases outside the gene matches: 4. Germline values: CDR1 SGHNT, CDR2 YYREEE (reference sequence). The CDR3 totals 14 residues. CDR3 amino acids: CASSLGDRVSEQYF. CDR3 sequence (DNA): TGTGCCAGCAGCTTGGGGGACAGGGTCAGCGAGCAGTACTTC. Variable domain in full (rest from reference TRBV5-4 and TRBJ2-7): ETGVTQSPTHLIKTRGQQVTLRCSSQSGHNTVSWYQQALGQGPQFIFQYYREEENGRGNFPPRFSGLQFPNYSSELNVNALELDDSALYLCASSLGDRVSEQYFGPGTRLTVT.

The chain recombines TRBV19 with TRBJ2-1; 7 bases are shared with TRBD2. The junction had 6 bases not matched to a gene; V was cut back by 3 bases and J by 4 bases. Germline CDR1 and CDR2: LNHDA and SQIVND (reference sequence). This CDR3 region has 15 residues. The CDR3 loop is CASSIVWEGYNEQFF. In nucleotides, the CDR3 is TGTGCCAGTAGTATCGTGTGGGAGGGATACAATGAGCAGTTCTTC.

This clone was seen a single time. CDR3 loop: CASSQGLGTGAYEQYF. CDR3 nucleotide sequence: TGCGCCAGCAGCCAAGGGTTGGGGACAGGGGCCTACGAGCAGTACTTC. This chain uses TRBV4-1 with TRBJ2-7; 10 nucleotides align to TRBD1. The ends lost 1 base at V and 2 bases at J; junction bases unmatched: 5. The germline gives CDR1 MGHRA, CDR2 YSYEKL. CDR3 length equals 16 residues.

The chain is built from TRBV7-3 and TRBJ2-1, with D perhaps matching TRBD2 (6 bases). The CDR3 has 19 amino acids. V was shortened by 4 bases and J by 1 base, with 23 bases between the two germline ends. Germline CDR1 SGHTA, CDR2 FQGTGA. CDR3 loop: CASSSLSGSGVSSYNEQFF. For the CDR3, the DNA is TGTGCCAGCAGCTCTCTTTCAGGTAGCGGAGTGAGTTCCTACAATGAGCAGTTCTTC.

V gene TRBV5-6 combines with J gene TRBJ2-5, with D maybe TRBD2 (5 bases). CDR1 and CDR2 (germline): SGHDT, YYEEEE. The CDR3 loop spans 14 amino acids. Trimming took off 6 bases at V and 3 bases at J, with 15 bases between the two ends. The CDR3 spells CASNWVEDKETQYF. The DNA of the CDR3 is TGTGCCAGCAATTGGGTGGAGGATAAAGAGACCCAGTACTTC.

V gene TRBV4-1 combines with J gene TRBJ2-3; D is possibly TRBD2 (5 bases). V was clipped by 4 bases and J by 5 bases, with 10 bases between them. This CDR3 comprises 13 residues. The germline CDR1 and CDR2 sequences are MGHRA and YSYEKL. The DNA for the CDR3 is TGCGCCAGCAGCCGGGGAGTCGGAGATACGCAGTATTTT. This codes for CASSRGVGDTQYF.

The table lists this clone with a count of one. The chain couples TRBV19 to TRBJ1-2; D might be TRBD1 (6 bases). The CDR3 loop spans 14 amino acids. Trimming shortened V by 10 bases and J by 3 bases, and 18 bases separated the two germline ends. Per germline, CDR1 LNHDA and CDR2 SQIVND (reference sequence). CDR3 sequence (DNA): TGTGCCACCTGGCCGGGGGGCGCGTACTATGGCTACACCTTC. Residues: CATWPGGAYYGYTF. The entire variable domain, with the rest obtained from reference TRBV19 and TRBJ1-2, is as follows: DGGITQSPKYLFRKEGQNVTLSCEQNLNHDAMYWYRQDPGQGLRLIYYSQIVNDFQKGDIAEGYSVSREKKESFPLTVTSAQKNPTAFYLCATWPGGAYYGYTFGSGTRLTVV.

This clone appeared a single time. The DNA is left out, because the CDR3 cannot be placed on it with certainty; the CDR3 is given as TCRdb lists it. The V call is TRBV5-5, the J call TRBJ1-5. The CDR3 comprises 18 residues, both ends counted. Germline V CDR1 and CDR2: SGHKS, YYEKEE (reference sequence). The CDR3: CASSLVPGSVRGNQPQHF.

The V and J genes are TRBV19 and TRBJ2-1; TRBD2 is a possible D gene (6 bases). The CDR3 sequence is 16 residues long. Trimming removed 3 bases at V and 0 bases at J, with 12 bases between. Looked up from germline, CDR1 is LNHDA and CDR2 is SQIVND (reference sequence). This chain's CDR3 is CASSILWRDSYNEQFF. The CDR3, as DNA: TGTGCCAGTAGTATCTTATGGCGGGACTCCTACAATGAGCAGTTCTTC.

V usage is TRBV7-8 and J usage is TRBJ2-2; 8 bases match TRBD2. CDR1 is SGHVS and CDR2 is FQNEAQ in the germline V gene. CDR3 length equals 17 residues. V was pared by 5 bases and J by 3 bases, with 11 bases of the junction left unmatched. The chain's CDR3 is CASSSPSSGRDTGELFF. CDR3 coding DNA: TGTGCCAGCAGCAGCCCGTCCAGCGGGAGAGACACCGGGGAGCTGTTTTTT.

The rearrangement links TRBV2 to TRBJ2-1; 11 bases are shared with TRBD2. The trim removed 6 bases at V and 4 bases at J, leaving 8 bases unmatched. Germline assignment: CDR1 SNHLY and CDR2 FYNNEI. CDR3 length: 16 residues. The CDR3 nucleotides read TGTGCCAGCAGGACTACCGGGACTAGCGGATACAATGAGCAGTTCTTC. Its protein is CASRTTGTSGYNEQFF.

The J gene is TRBJ1-6, the V gene TRBV4-1; D ambiguous. The CDR3 spans 14 residues. Germline V gene lookup returns CDR1 MGHRA and CDR2 YSYEKL. Trimming cost V 5 bases and J 9 bases, with 14 bases left between them. Here the CDR3 DNA reads TGCGCCAGCAGCTATCGGCCCCTGAGTTCACCCCTCCACTTT. This sequence encodes CASSYRPLSSPLHF.

The chain joins TRBV13 to TRBJ1-6, with D possibly TRBD1 on 6 matching bases. V lost 5 bases, J lost 13 bases, and 15 bases lay in between. CDR1 and CDR2 (germline): PRHDT, FYEKMQ (reference sequence). This CDR3 comprises 13 residues. The CDR3 here is CASSPGGTSPLHF. The CDR3 nucleotides read TGTGCCAGCAGCCCGGGGGGGACATCTCCCCTCCACTTT.

The rearrangement joins TRBV7-9 to TRBJ1-5, with 8 positions matching TRBD1. This CDR3 is 16 amino acids long. Germline loops: CDR1 SEHNR, CDR2 FQNEAQ (reference sequence). V lost 1 base to trimming and J lost 5 bases; unmatched junction nucleotides: 7. This CDR3 is CASSLVSGTGYQPQHF. CDR3 DNA: TGTGCCAGCAGCTTAGTATCCGGGACAGGATATCAGCCCCAGCATTTT.

CDR3 sequence: CASSYDRGLGQPQHF. CDR3 sequence (DNA): TGTGCCAGCAGCTACGACAGGGGGCTGGGTCAGCCCCAGCATTTT. This chain links TRBV5-8 with TRBJ1-5; 10 bases map to TRBD1. Germline V gene lookup returns CDR1 SGHTS and CDR2 YDEGEE. V shed 3 bases, J shed 6 bases, and the junction held 6 bases outside the gene matches. This CDR3 comprises 15 residues.

The chain joins TRBV10-3 to TRBJ2-6; perhaps TRBD2 as D (6 bases). Trimming pared 10 bases from V and 0 bases from J, leaving 13 bases between. Germline-derived CDR1 and CDR2 are ENHRY and SYGVKD. This CDR3 has 15 residues. This chain's CDR3 is CATSAGSSGANVLTF. The CDR3 DNA is TGTGCCACCTCGGCGGGGAGCTCTGGGGCCAACGTCCTGACTTTC.

This chain connects TRBV29-1 to TRBJ2-1; 11 bases fit TRBD2. V gave up 5 bases and J gave up 6 bases; unmatched junction bases: 6. The CDR3 runs to 14 residues. The V gene's germline CDR1 is SQVTM and CDR2 ANQGSEA. The CDR3 here is CSVSLAGALNEQFF. For the CDR3, the DNA is TGCAGCGTTTCACTAGCGGGAGCCCTCAATGAGCAGTTCTTC.

The rearrangement joins TRBV19 to TRBJ1-5; D unresolved. V was trimmed by 2 bases and J by 2 bases, leaving 10 bases between them. The CDR3 extends over 15 amino acids. Germline-derived CDR1 and CDR2 are LNHDA and SQIVND (reference sequence). The CDR3 bases are TGTGCCAGTAGTATACAGGAGGAGGGCAATCAGCCCCAGCATTTT. Protein: CASSIQEEGNQPQHF.

The chain carries TRBV28 and TRBJ1-6; D is unresolved. Trimming took off 2 bases at V and 5 bases at J, with 4 bases between the two ends. This CDR3 spans 13 amino acids. CDR1 MDHEN and CDR2 SYDVKM come from the germline V gene. The CDR3 sequence: CASSLHDNSPLHF. The CDR3 DNA sequence: TGTGCCAGCAGTTTACACGATAATTCACCCCTCCACTTT. Combining the CDR3 with reference TRBV28 and TRBJ1-6 gives the whole variable domain DVKVTQSSRYLVKRTGEKVFLECVQDMDHENMFWYRQDPGLGLRLIYFSYDVKMKEKGDIPEGYSVSREKKERFSLILESASTNQTSMYLCASSLHDNSPLHFGNGTRLTVT.

Turning to this clone: The junction departs from the called germline gene at one end, perhaps through a read error. The chain uses TRBV2 and TRBJ2-5; TRBD2 matches at 10 bases. The J call may be wrong; the DNA end is better matched by TRBJ2-7. In germline, CDR1 is SNHLY, CDR2 FYNNEI. The CDR3 contains 15 residues. CDR3 residues: CASREGLAATYEQYF. The CDR3 coding sequence is TGTGCCAGCAGGGAAGGACTAGCGGCTACCTACGAGCAGTACTTC.

The chain combines TRBV7-9 with TRBJ2-1, with 14 bases identical to TRBD2. CDR1 and CDR2 from the germline V gene are SEHNR and FQNEAQ (reference sequence). V gave up 5 bases and J gave up 8 bases; unmatched junction bases: 14. The CDR3 has 18 amino acids. The CDR3 DNA reads as TGTGCCAGCAGCCTACCTGAGAGACTAGCGGGAGGGCCTCATGAGCAGTTCTTC. It codes for CASSLPERLAGGPHEQFF.

V usage is TRBV9 and J usage is TRBJ1-1; TRBD1 matches at 8 bases. This CDR3 contains 13 residues. The germline CDR1 and CDR2 sequences are SGDLS and YYNGEE. The ends lost 4 bases at V and 3 bases at J; junction bases unmatched: 2. The CDR3 sequence: CASSLGQDTEAFF. The CDR3 DNA reads as TGTGCCAGCAGCCTGGGACAGGACACTGAAGCTTTCTTT.

The gene calls are TRBV28 and TRBJ2-6; TRBD2 agrees at 8 bases. The germline V gene has CDR1 MDHEN and CDR2 SYDVKM. Losses at the gene ends were 6 bases for V and 2 bases for J; bases not matched to a gene: 15. The length of the CDR3 is 19 residues. The CDR3 reads CASRFRGEVTSAGANVLTF. In nucleotides, the CDR3 is TGTGCCAGCAGATTTAGGGGGGAGGTGACTAGCGCTGGGGCCAACGTCCTGACTTTC.

This clone was counted once. V usage is TRBV5-1 and J usage is TRBJ1-1; TRBD1 is a possible D gene (6 bases). Germline lookup yields CDR1 SGHRS and CDR2 YFSETQ. There are 15 residues in the CDR3. V lost 6 bases to trimming and J lost 0 bases, with 15 bases between them. This chain's CDR3 is CASKGDVGMNTEAFF. CDR3 nucleotides: TGCGCCAGCAAGGGGGACGTTGGCATGAACACTGAAGCTTTCTTT.

The rearrangement links TRBV9 to TRBJ2-7, with D tentatively TRBD1 (5 bases). V lost 3 bases, J lost 4 bases, and 11 bases lay in between. The length of the CDR3 is 13 residues. Germline values: CDR1 SGDLS, CDR2 YYNGEE. The CDR3 spells CASSEGMSYEQYF. CDR3 nucleotides: TGTGCCAGCAGCGAGGGGATGTCTTACGAGCAGTACTTC.

This clone was detected once. The gene calls are TRBV9 and TRBJ1-5; D ambiguous. The CDR3 is 14 amino acids. Germline CDR1 SGDLS, CDR2 YYNGEE. V lost 3 bases to trimming and J lost 6 bases, with 13 bases between them. CDR3 in DNA: TGTGCCAGCAGCGCCGGGCCCGGGGTTCAGCCCCAGCATTTT. As protein: CASSAGPGVQPQHF.

The chain has TRBV7-2 and TRBJ1-2; D uncertain. Trimming took 2 bases from V and 4 from J, leaving 11 bases between them. CDR3 length: 14 residues. The germline V gene has CDR1 SGHTA and CDR2 FQGNSA. The CDR3 nucleotides are TGTGCCAGCAGCTTAAATTTGGTAGGCTATGGCTACACCTTC. This encodes CASSLNLVGYGYTF. The variable domain in full, completed from reference TRBV7-2 and TRBJ1-2, reads GAGVSQSPSNKVTEKGKDVELRCDPISGHTALYWYRQSLGQGLEFLIYFQGNSAPDKSGLPSDRFSAERTGGSVSTLTIQRTQQEDSAVYLCASSLNLVGYGYTFGSGTRLTVV.